These 17 T cell receptor beta chains share one sample of origin, sequenced in a study of beta chain features in type 1 diabetes. The whole isolated RNA underwent reverse transcription, so sequencing captured expressed TCRB transcripts. The method was immunoSEQ multiplex PCR; TCRdb's version includes in-frame clones alone and lacks a portion of them. The sample carries 140,000 or so clones, over 9.5% recorded once. Sequencing used naive CD4+ T cells from blood. The receptors stem from a man aged 18 to 29 in good health.

V gene TRBV5-1 combines with J gene TRBJ1-4; D unclear. Trimming cost V 4 bases and J 6 bases, with 16 bases left between them. This CDR3 contains 15 residues. In germline, CDR1 is SGHRS, CDR2 YFSETQ. DNA of the CDR3: TGCGCCAGCAGCCGGAGAGGGTCGGGCGATGAAAAACTGTTTTTT. It is translated as CASSRRGSGDEKLFF.

This clone was seen repeatedly, ten times or more. The chain carries TRBV7-2 and TRBJ2-7, with 9 positions matching TRBD1. The CDR3 loop spans 15 amino acids. V shed 1 base and J 5 bases; nucleotides not matched to a gene: 6. Germline values: CDR1 SGHTA, CDR2 FQGNSA. The CDR3, as DNA: TGTGCCAGCAGCTTAGGTCGGACAGGGGACCACGAGCAGTACTTC. It is translated as CASSLGRTGDHEQYF.

In this sample, this clone turned up a few times. For the CDR3, the DNA is TGCGCCAGCAGCCCTGGGACAGTAATCTACTCTGGGGCCAACGTCCTGACTTTC. This translates into CASSPGTVIYSGANVLTF. The chain is built from TRBV5-1 and TRBJ2-6; 7 bases align to TRBD1. V shed 4 bases, J shed 0 bases, and the junction held 10 bases outside the gene matches. The CDR3 spans 18 residues. The V gene's germline CDR1 is SGHRS and CDR2 YFSETQ.

The chain has TRBV25-1 and TRBJ1-6, with D possibly matching TRBD1 (5 bases). The V end was cut by 6 bases, the J end by 6 bases, with 15 bases between. Germline CDR1 MGHDK, CDR2 SYGVNS. CDR3 length: 15 residues. The CDR3 DNA sequence: TGTGCCAGCAGCGAACTCAGGGTTGCTAATTCACCCCTCCACTTT. This sequence encodes CASSELRVANSPLHF.

The J gene is TRBJ2-2, the V gene TRBV4-3; TRBD1 matches 7 bases. The CDR3 is 16 amino acids. The germline V gene has CDR1 LGHNA and CDR2 YSLEER. Unmatched junction bases numbered 6, after V lost 1 base and J lost 4 bases. CDR3 nucleotides: TGCGCCAGCAGCCAAGGGTCCGACAGGGTCACCGGGGAGCTGTTTTTT. Its translation: CASSQGSDRVTGELFF.

At least ten counts were recorded for this clone. This rearrangement joins TRBV6-6 to TRBJ2-3, with TRBD1 identical over 8 bases. This CDR3 spans 13 amino acids. The V and J ends lost 10 bases and 1 base, in that order; junction bases with no gene match: 4. Germline V lookup: CDR1 MNHNY, CDR2 SVGAGI (reference sequence). Here the CDR3 reads CATTDRGTDTQYF. The CDR3, as DNA: TGTGCCACCACGGACAGGGGCACAGATACGCAGTATTTT.

The chain couples TRBV9 to TRBJ2-1; 11 nucleotides line up with TRBD2. The germline CDR1 and CDR2 sequences are SGDLS and YYNGEE. The CDR3 spans 14 residues. After removal of 6 bases from V and 5 bases from J, the junction contained 4 bases not matched to a gene. The CDR3 protein is CASTLTSGDNEQFF. The CDR3 region has the DNA TGTGCCAGCACCTTGACTAGCGGGGACAATGAGCAGTTCTTC. The full variable domain, rest sourced from reference TRBV9 and TRBJ2-1, is DSGVTQTPKHLITATGQRVTLRCSPRSGDLSVYWYQQSLDQGLQFLIQYYNGEERAKGNILERFSAQQFPDLHSELNLSSLELGDSALYFCASTLTSGDNEQFFGPGTRLTVL.

Only a few counts were recorded for this clone. The chain links TRBV11-3 to TRBJ2-7; D possibly corresponds to TRBD2 (5 bases). The V gene lost 1 base and the J gene lost 5 bases, with 9 bases spanning the gap. The length of the CDR3 is 13 residues. In germline, CDR1 is SGHNT, CDR2 YENEEA. The CDR3 DNA reads as TGTGCCAGCAGCTTAGGTCCCGGGGACGAGCAGTACTTC. This translates into CASSLGPGDEQYF.

This clone was recorded a few times. V gene TRBV7-9 combines with J gene TRBJ2-3; tentative D call: TRBD1 (6 bases). Germline V gives CDR1 SEHNR, CDR2 FQNEAQ (reference sequence). The V end lost 5 bases, the J end lost 0 bases, and 12 bases lay between the germline ends. The CDR3 has 15 amino acids. CDR3 protein: CASSRAGASTDTQYF. The CDR3 DNA follows: TGTGCCAGCAGCCGGGCAGGGGCTAGCACAGATACGCAGTATTTT.

This clone showed up just a few times. The J gene is TRBJ1-1, the V gene TRBV9; 7 bases line up with TRBD1. After removal of 4 bases from V and 3 bases from J, the junction contained 12 bases not matched to a gene. Germline CDR1 and CDR2: SGDLS and YYNGEE. This CDR3 spans 16 amino acids. The CDR3 DNA reads as TGTGCCAGCAGCCCCCGGACAGGAGAGCGATACACTGAAGCTTTCTTT. As protein: CASSPRTGERYTEAFF.

This clone was detected only a few times. This chain connects TRBV15 to TRBJ2-1; 9 bases agree with TRBD2. Germline V gives CDR1 LNHNV, CDR2 YYDKDF (reference sequence). The V and J ends lost 3 bases and 7 bases, in that order; junction bases with no gene match: 10. CDR3 length equals 16 residues. The DNA for the CDR3 is TGTGCCACCAGCAGCTTCGGGCGGGAGGGTTATAATGAGCAGTTCTTC. Its translation: CATSSFGREGYNEQFF. The entire variable domain, with the rest obtained from reference TRBV15 and TRBJ2-1, is as follows: DAMVIQNPRYQVTQFGKPVTLSCSQTLNHNVMYWYQQKSSQAPKLLFHYYDKDFNNEADTPDNFQSRRPNTSFCFLDIRSPGLGDTAMYLCATSSFGREGYNEQFFGPGTRLTVL.

This chain links TRBV4-1 with TRBJ1-5; TRBD1 aligns across 8 bases. The trim removed 4 bases at V and 6 bases at J, leaving 11 bases unmatched. The CDR3 is 16 amino acids. CDR1 is MGHRA and CDR2 is YSYEKL in the germline V gene. The CDR3, as DNA: TGCGCCAGCAGCCCCACATTCAGGGGGCCCGGTCAGCCCCAGCATTTT. It codes for CASSPTFRGPGQPQHF.

This clone was detected a few times. The rearrangement uses TRBV10-1 and TRBJ2-3; D unresolved. Germline V lookup: CDR1 WNHNN, CDR2 SYGVQD (reference sequence). V was clipped by 4 bases and J by 1 base, with 6 bases between them. The CDR3 is 13 amino acids. The DNA of the CDR3 is TGCGCCAGCAGTGCCAGCGGCACAGATACGCAGTATTTT. It is translated as CASSASGTDTQYF.

This clone was detected a few times. The chain recombines TRBV25-1 with TRBJ2-7; the D gene is possibly TRBD2 (6 bases). Germline values: CDR1 MGHDK, CDR2 SYGVNS. CDR3 length: 15 amino acids. Trimming removed 3 bases from V and 0 bases from J, with 12 bases in between. The CDR3 DNA reads TGTGCCAGCAGTGATAGAGGGAGGAGCTCCTACGAGCAGTACTTC. Translation: CASSDRGRSSYEQYF.

J is TRBJ1-5 and V is TRBV10-2; D is uncertain. This CDR3 has 16 amino acids. Trimming removed 0 bases at V and 0 bases at J, with 9 bases between. CDR1 is WSHSY and CDR2 is SAAADI in the germline V gene. In DNA form, the CDR3 reads TGCGCCAGCAGTGAGTCTGCAGGTCATAGCAATCAGCCCCAGCATTTT. Its protein is CASSESAGHSNQPQHF.

This chain connects TRBV7-2 to TRBJ1-3; 9 nucleotides align to TRBD1. CDR1 is SGHTA and CDR2 is FQGNSA in the germline V gene. The CDR3 consists of 14 residues. Losses at the gene ends were 5 bases for V and 5 bases for J; bases not matched to a gene: 4. CDR3 DNA: TGTGCCAGCAGCCTGGGACAGGGAAGAAACACCATATATTTT. Its translation: CASSLGQGRNTIYF.

The V call is TRBV6-5, the J call TRBJ2-3, with TRBD1 as a possible D gene (6 bases). The CDR3 extends over 13 amino acids. Germline lookup yields CDR1 MNHEY and CDR2 SVGAGI. The V end was cut by 6 bases, the J end by 4 bases, with 11 bases between. CDR3 sequence (DNA): TGTGCCAGCAGCCACAGGGTCCCAGATACGCAGTATTTT. It specifies CASSHRVPDTQYF.